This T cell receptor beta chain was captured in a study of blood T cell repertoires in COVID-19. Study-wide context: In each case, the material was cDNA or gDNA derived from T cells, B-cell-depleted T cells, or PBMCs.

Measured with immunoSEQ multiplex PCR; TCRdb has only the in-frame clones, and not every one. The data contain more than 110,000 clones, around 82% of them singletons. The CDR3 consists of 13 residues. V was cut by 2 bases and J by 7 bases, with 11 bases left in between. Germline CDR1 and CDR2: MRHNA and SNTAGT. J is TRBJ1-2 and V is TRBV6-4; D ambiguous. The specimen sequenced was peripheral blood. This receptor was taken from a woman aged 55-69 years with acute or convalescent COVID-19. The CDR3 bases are TGTGCCAGCAGTGACCGCGGAAGCGGTGGCTACACCTTC. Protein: CASSDRGSGGYTF.